This TCR beta chain appears in the sequencing data of a study of identical twins. The study, taken as a whole, reports: There was more out-of-frame TCR alpha sharing in monozygotic twins than models estimated. Interpretation of the results relied on cross-sectional statistical analysis and not on following the same donors.

Germline CDR1 is SGHRS and CDR2 is YFSETQ. The CDR3 length is 16 residues. The junction had 14 bases not matched to a gene; V was cut back by 2 bases and J by 10 bases. In its sample, this clonotype was seen a few times. The antigen remains unidentified. Each CDR3 protein is one row after TCRdb ran MiXCR on the 5' RACE reads. The top ten clones hold 13% of a sample with some 730,000 distinct CDR3 sequences, 18% of them seen once. This sample also belongs to another study, concerning T cells expressing NK-cell markers.

The V call is TRBV5-1, the J call TRBJ2-1; 8 nucleotides align to TRBD2. Sequencing used PBMCs. This TCR derives from a woman in her late teens or twenties in good health. The CDR3 sequence is CASSFSGIASGKEQFF. In DNA, the CDR3 is TGCGCCAGCAGCTTTAGCGGGATTGCCTCAGGTAAAGAGCAGTTCTTC.